These 22 T cell receptor beta chains originate from one sample sequenced in a study of blood T cells in healthy people across ages. A sample-barcoded 5' primer and a J-beta primer mix were used in a second PCR of roughly 7 to 12 cycles. TCRdb passed the 5' RACE reads through MiXCR, listing each CDR3 protein once. The sample has about 750,000 distinct CDR3 sequences, about 55% seen once; the top ten hold roughly 37%. Sequencing input: blood. The origin of the receptors is a man older than 75 in good health.

The rearrangement links TRBV12-3 or TRBV12-4 to TRBJ2-5; 8 bases map to TRBD1. The J segment lost 4 bases and the V segment lost 5 bases, leaving 12 bases of the junction unmatched. The CDR3 loop spans 16 amino acids. CDR3 protein: CASSKGTGSKGETQYF. CDR3 in DNA: TGTGCCAGCAGTAAAGGGACAGGTTCAAAGGGAGAGACCCAGTACTTC.

The chain joins TRBV7-9 to TRBJ2-5; TRBD2 agrees at 8 bases. The germline V gene encodes CDR1 SEHNR and CDR2 FQNEAQ (reference sequence). V was pared by 1 base and J by 3 bases, with 7 bases of the junction left unmatched. CDR3 size: 16 residues. CDR3 nucleotides: TGTGCCAGCAGCTTAGGAGCGGGACTAGATAAAGAGACCCAGTACTTC. It translates to CASSLGAGLDKETQYF.

In its sample, this clonotype was seen a few times. The chain recombines TRBV5-1 with TRBJ2-1; the D is unclear. The CDR3 is made up of 11 amino acids. Trimming removed 6 bases at V and 9 bases at J, with 10 bases between. The germline V gene has CDR1 SGHRS and CDR2 YFSETQ. The CDR3 here is CASTIAAEQFF. In DNA form, the CDR3 reads TGCGCCAGCACCATAGCAGCTGAGCAGTTCTTC.

The chain recombines TRBV2 with TRBJ2-7, with TRBD2 identical over 13 bases. After removal of 6 bases from V and 5 bases from J, the junction contained 7 bases not matched to a gene. The V gene's germline CDR1 is SNHLY and CDR2 FYNNEI. There are 15 residues in the CDR3. The DNA for the CDR3 is TGTGCCAGCAGCCAAACTAGCGGGAGGGCCCACGAGCAGTACTTC. As protein: CASSQTSGRAHEQYF.

The chain uses TRBV29-1 and TRBJ2-5; 16 bases map to TRBD2. The CDR3 totals 15 residues. CDR1 and CDR2 (germline): SQVTM, ANQGSEA. The ends lost 5 bases at V and 5 bases at J; junction bases unmatched: 5. The CDR3 region has the DNA TGCAGCGTTTGGGGACTAGCGGGAGGGTCGGAGACCCAGTACTTC. Translation gives CSVWGLAGGSETQYF.

This clonotype appeared once. CDR3 in DNA: TGTGCCAGCACCCCGCGCCGGCACACAGATACGCAGTATTTT. It translates to CASTPRRHTDTQYF. The V gene is TRBV11-2, the J gene TRBJ2-3; D not resolved. The V gene's germline CDR1 is SGHAT and CDR2 FQNNGV. The V end lost 7 bases, the J end lost 2 bases, and 13 bases lay between the germline ends. This CDR3 is 14 amino acids long.

This clonotype was counted at least ten times. The rearrangement links TRBV7-9 to TRBJ2-1, with D possibly being TRBD2 (6 bases). The end of the DNA aligns better with TRBJ2-7, so the J call may be wrong. The CDR3 sequence is 15 residues long. Looked up from germline, CDR1 is SEHNR and CDR2 is FQNEAQ (reference sequence). The CDR3 DNA is TGTGCCAGCAGCCAAACTAGCCCAGGCTACAATGAGCAGTACTTC. The encoded protein is CASSQTSPGYNEQYF.

This clonotype was counted ten times or more. V and J are TRBV29-1 and TRBJ2-7; possible D gene TRBD2, 5 bases. V lost 3 bases to trimming and J lost 3 bases, with 9 bases between them. Germline assignment: CDR1 SQVTM and CDR2 ANQGSEA. The CDR3 sequence is 12 residues long. In DNA, the CDR3 is TGCAGCGTTGACCTCGGGGTCTACGAGCAGTACTTC. It specifies CSVDLGVYEQYF.

This clonotype has a handful of counts. This chain links TRBV10-3 with TRBJ2-7, with TRBD1 identical over 8 bases. J was trimmed by 1 base and V by 5 bases; bases with no gene match: 7. In germline, CDR1 is ENHRY, CDR2 SYGVKD. This CDR3 spans 15 amino acids. In nucleotides, the CDR3 is TGTGCCATCAGTTCGGGACAGGTGTTTTCCTACGAGCAGTACTTC. Amino acid sequence: CAISSGQVFSYEQYF.

This rearrangement joins TRBV5-1 to TRBJ2-1; 8 nucleotides agree with TRBD2. Germline V CDR1 and CDR2: SGHRS, YFSETQ. J was trimmed by 0 bases and V by 3 bases; bases with no gene match: 2. This CDR3 comprises 15 residues. The DNA for the CDR3 is TGCGCCAGCAGCTCGGGAGGGAACTCCTACAATGAGCAGTTCTTC. Translation gives CASSSGGNSYNEQFF.

The genes are TRBV11-3 and TRBJ2-1; D remains ambiguous. The CDR3 contains 13 residues. V shed 0 bases and J shed 9 bases, with 9 bases lying between them. Germline assignment: CDR1 SGHNT and CDR2 YENEEA. The CDR3 DNA reads TGTGCCAGCAGCTTAGATCATCAGAGTGAGCAGTTCTTC. This gives the protein CASSLDHQSEQFF.

This clonotype has a handful of counts. The chain recombines TRBV6-6 with TRBJ2-1; D is ambiguous. V shed 6 bases and J shed 0 bases, with 12 bases lying between them. The CDR3 length is 15 residues. Germline lookup yields CDR1 MNHNY and CDR2 SVGAGI (reference sequence). CDR3 nucleotides: TGTGCCAGCAGGCCACTCGCAAGCTCCTACAATGAGCAGTTCTTC. Translation gives CASRPLASSYNEQFF.

The chain links TRBV29-1 to TRBJ2-5; D could derive from TRBD1 or TRBD2 (5 bases each). Trimming pared 0 bases from V and 1 base from J, leaving 6 bases between. The CDR3 has 13 amino acids. The germline gives CDR1 SQVTM, CDR2 ANQGSEA. The CDR3 here is CSVEERGQETQYF. The CDR3 nucleotides read TGCAGCGTTGAAGAGAGGGGCCAAGAGACCCAGTACTTC. Combining the CDR3 with reference TRBV29-1 and TRBJ2-5 gives the whole variable domain SAVISQKPSRDICQRGTSLTIQCQVDSQVTMMFWYRQQPGQSLTLIATANQGSEATYESGFVIDKFPISRPNLTFSTLTVSNMSPEDSSIYLCSVEERGQETQYFGPGTRLLVL.

This chain connects TRBV5-1 to TRBJ2-1, with 12 positions matching TRBD2. Germline lookup yields CDR1 SGHRS and CDR2 YFSETQ. The CDR3 is 17 amino acids. The V and J ends lost 0 bases and 5 bases, in that order; junction bases with no gene match: 6. Written as DNA, the CDR3 is TGCGCCAGCAGCTTGGCCCAGGGACTAGCGGGTGACAATGAGCAGTTCTTC. Its translation is CASSLAQGLAGDNEQFF.

The chain links TRBV10-1 to TRBJ2-7, with D possibly being TRBD1 or TRBD2 (6 bases each). The CDR3 is 14 residues long. Germline assignment: CDR1 WNHNN and CDR2 SYGVQD (reference sequence). Between the trimmed V and J ends, which lost 5 bases and 2 bases, there was a span of 13 bases. The CDR3: CASSPEGGPYEQYF. Here the CDR3 DNA reads TGCGCCAGCAGTCCAGAGGGGGGTCCCTACGAGCAGTACTTC.

Only a few counts were recorded for this clonotype. The gene calls are TRBV7-6 and TRBJ1-2; no firm D call. V lost 5 bases, J lost 6 bases, and 10 bases lay in between. Germline V gene data show CDR1 as SGHVS and CDR2 as FNYEAQ. The CDR3 has 12 amino acids. CDR3 nucleotides: TGTGCCAGCAGCCGCGTCCGGGATGGCTACACCTTC. Encoded protein: CASSRVRDGYTF.

The table lists this clonotype with a few counts. This sequence joins TRBV10-3 and TRBJ1-2, with D uncertain. Germline V gene lookup returns CDR1 ENHRY and CDR2 SYGVKD. The V end was cut by 1 base, the J end by 4 bases, with 7 bases between. The CDR3 contains 13 residues. CDR3 nucleotide sequence: TGTGCCATCAGTGAGTTGACCGGCTATGGCTACACCTTC. This codes for CAISELTGYGYTF.

The rearrangement links TRBV12-3 or TRBV12-4 to TRBJ2-7; no clear D gene. The CDR3 totals 13 residues. Trimming pared 1 base from V and 1 base from J, leaving 5 bases between. In nucleotides, the CDR3 is TGTGCCAGCAGTTTAGATAAGTCCTACGAGCAGTACTTC. It translates to CASSLDKSYEQYF.

This clonotype was seen more than once but under ten times. The J gene is TRBJ1-2, the V gene TRBV6-1; 11 bases are shared with TRBD1. Per the germline V gene, CDR1 is MNHNS and CDR2 is SASEGT. Trimming at V came to 5 bases and at J to 4 bases, leaving 6 bases not matched to a gene. This CDR3 is 15 amino acids long. This CDR3 reads CASSPGQGEGYGYTF. Written as DNA, the CDR3 is TGTGCCAGCAGTCCGGGACAGGGGGAAGGCTATGGCTACACCTTC.

The J gene is TRBJ2-3, the V gene TRBV3-1, with D uncertain. This CDR3 is built from 16 residues. Trimming pared 4 bases from V and 14 bases from J, leaving 28 bases between. Looked up from germline, CDR1 is LGHDT and CDR2 is YNNKEL (reference sequence). CDR3 in amino acids: CASSPLLTASHRYAYF. The CDR3, as DNA: TGTGCCAGCAGCCCGCTACTGACTGCCTCGCACAGATACGCGTATTTT.

This clonotype was detected a few times. CDR3 protein: CATSREGSTDTQYF. In DNA form, the CDR3 reads TGTGCCACCAGCAGAGAGGGATCCACAGATACGCAGTATTTT. This rearrangement joins TRBV15 to TRBJ2-3; no clear D gene. CDR3 length equals 14 residues. Germline V CDR1 and CDR2: LNHNV, YYDKDF (reference sequence). V lost 0 bases, J lost 2 bases, and 6 bases lay in between.

Many counts were recorded for this clonotype. This chain links TRBV7-2 with TRBJ2-7, with D hard to call. The V gene lost 1 base and the J gene lost 0 bases, with 10 bases spanning the gap. Germline lookup yields CDR1 SGHTA and CDR2 FQGNSA. The CDR3 has 15 residues. Here the CDR3 reads CASSLVGRSSYEQYF. The CDR3 DNA reads TGTGCCAGCAGCTTAGTGGGAAGGAGCTCCTACGAGCAGTACTTC.